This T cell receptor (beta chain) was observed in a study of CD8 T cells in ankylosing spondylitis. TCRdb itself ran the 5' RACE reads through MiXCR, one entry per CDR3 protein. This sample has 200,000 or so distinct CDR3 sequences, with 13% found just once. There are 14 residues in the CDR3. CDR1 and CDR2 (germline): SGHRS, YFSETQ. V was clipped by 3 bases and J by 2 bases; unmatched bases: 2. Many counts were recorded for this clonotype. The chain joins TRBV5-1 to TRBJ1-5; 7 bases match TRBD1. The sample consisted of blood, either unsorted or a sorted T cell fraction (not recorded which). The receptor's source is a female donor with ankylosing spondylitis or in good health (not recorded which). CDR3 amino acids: CASSYTGGNQPQHF. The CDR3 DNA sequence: TGCGCCAGCAGCTATACAGGGGGCAATCAGCCCCAGCATTTT.